The subject of this entry is one T cell receptor beta chain. What it binds is not known. This specimen belongs to a study of T cells after yellow fever vaccination. Study in general: Preparation of fractions with low cell numbers was performed using SMART-Seq v4 Ultra Low Input.

The CDR3 sequence is 13 residues long. In germline, CDR1 is LGHNA, CDR2 YSLEER. V was clipped by 3 bases and J by 7 bases; unmatched bases: 4. The study, taken as a whole, reports: Most primary-vaccination clones reappeared after the booster (about 96% CD4, about 90% CD8). By day 5 rather than day 15, the secondary response had peaked, though it was weaker.

TCRdb called the 5' RACE reads again in MiXCR, with one record for every CDR3 protein. The table records a few hundred thousand distinct CDR3 sequences, approximately 12% of them present only once. The sequencing used CD4+ T cells sorted from PBMCs, collected 15 days after the yellow fever booster vaccination. This TCR was recovered from a man in his late teens or twenties who received the YFV17D yellow fever vaccine. The chain links TRBV4-3 to TRBJ1-2; TRBD1 agrees at 8 bases. This chain's CDR3 is CASSHQGAAGYTF. The CDR3 bases are TGCGCCAGCAGCCACCAGGGGGCCGCTGGCTACACCTTC.